These 23 T cell receptor beta chains originate from one sample sequenced in a study of T cells in Graves' hyperthyroidism and ophthalmopathy. RNA transcripts were the template for amplifying TCR beta CDR3 regions. An initial round of RT-PCR targeting the TCR CDR3 relied on the HTBI primer set. One entry per CDR3 protein results from TCRdb running MiXCR on the multiplex PCR reads. The table has around 420,000 distinct CDR3 sequences, approximately 14% seen once. Sequencing input: blood. The receptors derive from a woman between 18 and 29 years old with Graves' hyperthyroidism.

The chain carries TRBV6-2 or TRBV6-3 and TRBJ2-2; 9 positions match TRBD1. The CDR3 runs 14 residues. V shed 6 bases, J shed 4 bases, and the junction held 3 bases outside the gene matches. Germline CDR1 reads MNHEY; CDR2 reads SVGEGT. This CDR3 is CASRPQGATGELFF. In nucleotides, the CDR3 is TGTGCCAGCAGGCCACAGGGGGCCACCGGGGAGCTGTTTTTT.

Remarks on this clonotype: Since a much larger clone is just one base distant, this may be a read error. The genes are TRBV10-3 and TRBJ2-2, with TRBD2 as a possible D gene (5 bases). Germline values: CDR1 ENHRY, CDR2 SYGVKD. This CDR3 comprises 14 residues. In DNA, the CDR3 is TGTGCCATCAGGCCCTTTAACAGTCCCGGGGAGCTGCTTTTT. It specifies CAIRPFNSPGELLF.

The J gene is TRBJ2-7, the V gene TRBV7-9, with TRBD1 identical over 8 bases. There are 17 residues in the CDR3. From germline, CDR1 is SEHNR and CDR2 FQNEAQ (reference sequence). J gave up 0 bases and V 5 bases, and 12 bases lay outside the gene matches. CDR3: CASSRRSTGTGSYEQYF. CDR3 in DNA: TGTGCCAGCAGCCGTAGATCGACCGGGACAGGCTCCTACGAGCAGTACTTC.

The sample holds many counts of this clonotype. The chain uses TRBV2 and TRBJ2-2; D may be TRBD2 (6 bases). In germline, CDR1 is SNHLY, CDR2 FYNNEI. The CDR3 loop spans 15 amino acids. Trimming took 6 bases from V and 5 from J, leaving 16 bases between them. CDR3 sequence reads: CASSWGRGGTGELFF. The DNA of the CDR3 is TGTGCCAGCAGCTGGGGCCGGGGAGGAACCGGGGAGCTGTTTTTT.

The rearrangement joins TRBV7-2 to TRBJ1-6; possibly TRBD1 for D (5 bases). The CDR3 consists of 15 residues. Germline CDR1 and CDR2: SGHTA and FQGNSA. Trimming cost V 3 bases and J 4 bases, with 10 bases left between them. DNA of the CDR3: TGTGCCAGCAGCTTTAGGAAGGGGTATAATTCACCCCTCCACTTT. This gives the protein CASSFRKGYNSPLHF.

This clonotype showed up just a few times. The chain couples TRBV2 to TRBJ1-2, with 7 bases matching TRBD1. Germline CDR1 SNHLY, CDR2 FYNNEI. CDR3 size: 15 residues. The V gene end was trimmed by 0 bases and the J gene end by 7 bases; junction bases not matched to a gene: 8. The CDR3 coding sequence is TGTGCCAGCAGTGAAGCGTTAAGAGGGGGCTCTGGCTACACCTTC. Its translation is CASSEALRGGSGYTF. The whole variable domain, filled in from reference TRBV2 and TRBJ1-2, reads EPEVTQTPSHQVTQMGQEVILRCVPISNHLYFYWYRQILGQKVEFLVSFYNNEISEKSEIFDDQFSVERPDGSNFTLKIRSTKLEDSAMYFCASSEALRGGSGYTFGSGTRLTVV.

There are many counts of this clonotype. V usage is TRBV6-5 and J usage is TRBJ1-5; perhaps TRBD1 as D (5 bases). V lost 2 bases to trimming and J lost 1 base, with 15 bases between them. This CDR3 region has 17 residues. Germline CDR1 and CDR2: MNHEY and SVGAGI. In nucleotides, the CDR3 is TGTGCCAGCAGTTACATGGGGGGGGGGGAAAGCAATCAGCCCCAGCATTTT. It translates to CASSYMGGGESNQPQHF.

This clonotype was observed many times. The chain has TRBV29-1 and TRBJ2-7, with no clear D. Germline CDR1 is SQVTM and CDR2 is ANQGSEA. This CDR3 has 14 amino acids. The V end was cut by 6 bases, the J end by 9 bases, with 24 bases between. The CDR3 region has the DNA TGCAGCGTCGCCTCGTGGCCCCGGGTCTGGAGGCAGTACTTC. It yields the protein CSVASWPRVWRQYF.

The V gene is TRBV10-3, the J gene TRBJ2-2; D is undetermined. V lost 7 bases and J lost 2, with 14 bases in between. The germline gives CDR1 ENHRY, CDR2 SYGVKD. The CDR3 spans 15 residues. The CDR3 DNA reads as TGTGCCATCAACAGTTTTGGCAGAAACACCGGGGAGCTGTTTTTT. Translating gives CAINSFGRNTGELFF.

The sample holds many counts of this clonotype. V gene TRBV12-3 or TRBV12-4 combines with J gene TRBJ1-1; D is unclear. V lost 7 bases to trimming and J lost 3 bases, with 18 bases between them. The length of the CDR3 is 15 residues. DNA of the CDR3: TGTGCCAGCACCCTTCGACCCACTGGGGACACTGAAGCTTTCTTT. It specifies CASTLRPTGDTEAFF.

This clonotype has a count of ten or more. The chain has TRBV27 and TRBJ2-1; 13 bases are a match to TRBD2. J gave up 6 bases and V 6 bases, and 2 bases lay outside the gene matches. This CDR3 is 14 amino acids long. The germline CDR1 and CDR2 sequences are MNHEY and SMNVEV (reference sequence). In nucleotides, the CDR3 is TGTGCCAGCAGCGGGACTAGCGGGATCAATGAGCAGTTCTTC. Amino acid sequence: CASSGTSGINEQFF.

This clonotype was counted at least ten times. The rearrangement uses TRBV20-1 and TRBJ2-2; 11 bases agree with TRBD2. Germline V gene lookup returns CDR1 DFQATT and CDR2 SNEGSKA (reference sequence). J was trimmed by 5 bases and V by 0 bases; bases with no gene match: 8. The CDR3 contains 17 residues. In nucleotides, the CDR3 is TGCAGTGCTAGAGATCCCCTAGCGGGAGGTGGGACCGGGGAGCTGTTTTTT. Its translation: CSARDPLAGGGTGELFF.

The chain employs TRBV6-2 or TRBV6-3 and TRBJ1-2; D possibly corresponds to TRBD1 (5 bases). In germline, CDR1 is MNHEY, CDR2 SVGEGT. Trimming left V 5 bases short and J 8 bases short, with 24 bases between. The length of the CDR3 is 16 residues. The CDR3 reads CASSVPPARAVGGYTF. The DNA for the CDR3 is TGTGCCAGCAGTGTACCGCCGGCCAGGGCAGTAGGAGGCTACACCTTC.

The chain is built from TRBV20-1 and TRBJ2-7; the match to TRBD1 covers 12 bases. Trimming at V came to 3 bases and at J to 3 bases, leaving 18 bases not matched to a gene. This CDR3 comprises 19 residues. Germline V gene lookup returns CDR1 DFQATT and CDR2 SNEGSKA (reference sequence). CDR3 bases: TGCAGTGCTAGGGGCCCGGGACAGGGGGCATTAGCGATTATCTACGAGCAGTACTTC. As protein: CSARGPGQGALAIIYEQYF.

This clonotype has at least ten counts. J is TRBJ2-7 and V is TRBV28; tentatively, D is TRBD2 (6 bases). Germline V gene data show CDR1 as MDHEN and CDR2 as SYDVKM. The CDR3 has 16 amino acids. V lost 5 bases, J lost 0 bases, and 17 bases lay in between. The CDR3 sequence: CASSPAGGPSSYEQYF. The DNA for the CDR3 is TGTGCCAGCAGTCCAGCCGGGGGTCCGAGCTCCTACGAGCAGTACTTC.

As to this clonotype: One base away lies a much larger clone, so this may be a sequencing read error. The chain uses TRBV7-2 and TRBJ1-2, with 9 bases that match TRBD1. Per the germline V gene, CDR1 is SGHTA and CDR2 is FQGNSA. The CDR3 has 17 amino acids. CDR3 nucleotides: TGTGCCAGCAGCTTCTCCGGGACAGGGTCCCTGTACTATGGCCACACCTTC. This codes for CASSFSGTGSLYYGHTF.

This clonotype occurred a few times. In DNA, the CDR3 is TGTGCCAGCAGCTCATACGGACAGGGGGCATCGGAGACCCAGTACTTC. It is translated as CASSSYGQGASETQYF. V gene TRBV7-9 combines with J gene TRBJ2-5; 11 nucleotides line up with TRBD1. The CDR3 has 16 residues. The V gene's germline CDR1 is SEHNR and CDR2 FQNEAQ (reference sequence). The trim removed 4 bases at V and 5 bases at J, leaving 9 bases unmatched.

On this clonotype: This may arise from a read error, as a much more abundant clone is one base away. This chain connects TRBV7-2 to TRBJ1-6, with D perhaps TRBD1 (6 bases). Germline V gene lookup returns CDR1 SGHTA and CDR2 FQGNSA. CDR3 size: 17 residues. Trimming took 1 base from V and 6 from J, leaving 16 bases between them. The CDR3 here is CASSLGLRGGPNSPLHF. CDR3 bases: TGTGCCAGCAGCTTAGGCCTACGCGGGGGGCCTAATTCACCCCTCCACTTT.

This clonotype was recorded at least ten times. For the CDR3, the DNA is TGTGCCGCCCGGGACAGGGGAATTAACTACAATCAGCCCCAGCATTTT. Its translation: CAARDRGINYNQPQHF. V gene TRBV6-7 combines with J gene TRBJ1-5; 10 bases are shared with TRBD1. TRBV6-7 is an open reading frame whose function is uncertain. Unmatched junction bases numbered 13, after V lost 11 bases and J lost 3 bases. This CDR3 contains 16 residues.

This clonotype was seen more than once but under ten times. The chain joins TRBV12-3 or TRBV12-4 to TRBJ1-3; the match to TRBD1 covers 7 bases. The length of the CDR3 is 13 residues. The V and J ends lost 6 bases and 4 bases, in that order; junction bases with no gene match: 3. In DNA, the CDR3 is TGTGCCAGCAGGACAGGGATAGGAAACACCATATATTTT. Its protein product is CASRTGIGNTIYF.

This clonotype was observed a handful of times. The chain uses TRBV5-1 and TRBJ1-3; perhaps TRBD1 as D (5 bases). Germline assignment: CDR1 SGHRS and CDR2 YFSETQ. This CDR3 has 15 amino acids. Trimming took off 4 bases at V and 0 bases at J, with 11 bases between the two ends. In nucleotides, the CDR3 is TGCGCCAGCAGCAGGGACTACAGCTCTGGAAACACCATATATTTT. This sequence encodes CASSRDYSSGNTIYF.

This clonotype was picked up many times. The J gene is TRBJ2-1, the V gene TRBV27, with 8 bases fitting TRBD2. CDR1 is MNHEY and CDR2 is SMNVEV in the germline V gene (reference sequence). This CDR3 has 15 residues. Trimming at V came to 7 bases and at J to 10 bases, leaving 15 bases not matched to a gene. Written as DNA, the CDR3 is TGTGCCAGCACACCGGGACTAGAGGTAATCAAGGAGCAGTTCTTC. It specifies CASTPGLEVIKEQFF.

This clonotype was seen many times. The chain recombines TRBV6-6 with TRBJ2-1; 8 bases line up with TRBD1. With V trimmed by 2 bases and J by 6 bases, 3 bases remained unmatched. The V gene's germline CDR1 is MNHNY and CDR2 SVGAGI (reference sequence). The CDR3 has 14 residues. The CDR3 here is CASSYRTGINEQFF. The CDR3 DNA reads TGTGCCAGCAGTTACCGGACAGGGATCAATGAGCAGTTCTTC.